This T cell receptor (beta chain) was profiled in a study of T cell responses to AZD1222 COVID-19 vaccine. Regarding the study as a whole: Repertoires were sampled only after the peak T cell response. Reports indicate that nearly half of spike-specific TCRs are directed at unmutated variant regions.

Measured with immunoSEQ multiplex PCR; TCRdb has only the in-frame clones, and not every one. This table has 150,000 to 200,000 clones, under 95% appearing once. For this clone: What it binds is unknown.

V was trimmed by 3 bases and J by 3 bases, leaving 17 bases between them. The germline V gene has CDR1 SGHTA and CDR2 FQGNSA. CDR3 length equals 17 residues. The sample consisted of peripheral blood, taken 28 days after the second AZD1222 dose. The V gene is TRBV7-2, the J gene TRBJ2-2; TRBD1 or TRBD2 may be the D gene (6 bases each). This TCR was sampled from an adult who received the AZD1222 COVID-19 vaccine. The CDR3 region is CASSFRGLGGYTGELFF. CDR3 nucleotide sequence: TGTGCCAGCAGCTTCCGCGGTCTCGGGGGCTACACCGGGGAGCTGTTTTTT.